These 5 T cell receptor beta chains came from one sample sequenced in a study of technical replicates of blood from a few donors. Sequencing used immunoSEQ multiplex PCR; TCRdb keeps in-frame clones, though not all of them. The sample shows tens of thousands of clones, 92% of them seen only once. Sequences were obtained from PBMCs. The origin of the receptors is a human donor in good health. Some clones in this sample may be carry-over from other donors' samples.

This chain connects TRBV7-2 to TRBJ2-3; TRBD2 matches at 12 bases. Germline lookup yields CDR1 SGHTA and CDR2 FQGNSA. The J segment lost 5 bases and the V segment lost 5 bases, leaving 14 bases of the junction unmatched. This CDR3 has 18 residues. As DNA, the CDR3 is TGTGCCAGCAGCCCTAGGACTAGCGGGGACCTGCGGGGAGATACGCAGTATTTT. Protein sequence: CASSPRTSGDLRGDTQYF. The full variable domain, in which reference TRBV7-2 and TRBJ2-3 provide the parts outside the CDR3, is GAGVSQSPSNKVTEKGKDVELRCDPISGHTALYWYRQSLGQGLEFLIYFQGNSAPDKSGLPSDRFSAERTGGSVSTLTIQRTQQEDSAVYLCASSPRTSGDLRGDTQYFGPGTRLTVL.

The chain carries TRBV19 and TRBJ2-1, with 12 bases fitting TRBD2. There are 17 residues in the CDR3. With V trimmed by 8 bases and J by 2 bases, 10 bases remained unmatched. Germline CDR1 reads LNHDA; CDR2 reads SQIVND (reference sequence). In nucleotides, the CDR3 is TGTGCCAGTCGCGTGGGACTAGCGGGTACAACCTACAATGAGCAGTTCTTC. This encodes CASRVGLAGTTYNEQFF.

This chain links TRBV7-9 with TRBJ2-1; 12 nucleotides agree with TRBD2. With V trimmed by 1 base and J by 7 bases, 8 bases remained unmatched. CDR1 is SEHNR and CDR2 is FQNEAQ in the germline V gene (reference sequence). The CDR3 is 17 amino acids. The DNA for the CDR3 is TGTGCCAGCAGCTTAGACTGGGCTAGCGGGAGGGGGAATGAGCAGTTCTTC. This codes for CASSLDWASGRGNEQFF. The variable domain in full, completed from reference TRBV7-9 and TRBJ2-1, reads DTGVSQNPRHKITKRGQNVTFRCDPISEHNRLYWYRQTLGQGPEFLTYFQNEAQLEKSRLLSDRFSAERPKGSFSTLEIQRTEQGDSAMYLCASSLDWASGRGNEQFFGPGTRLTVL.

To note about this clone: Other nucleotide sequences from this sample produce the same CDR3. V usage is TRBV6-1 and J usage is TRBJ1-5, with D unclear. The CDR3 extends over 13 amino acids. V lost 2 bases, J lost 4 bases, and 6 bases lay in between. Germline V lookup: CDR1 MNHNS, CDR2 SASEGT. CDR3 sequence: CASSESGNQPQHF. The CDR3 DNA sequence: TGTGCCAGCAGTGAATCGGGGAATCAGCCCCAGCATTTT.

The chain couples TRBV7-3 to TRBJ2-1; 15 bases align to TRBD2. The V gene end was trimmed by 3 bases and the J gene end by 10 bases; junction bases not matched to a gene: 4. The CDR3 totals 15 residues. Germline V gene lookup returns CDR1 SGHTA and CDR2 FQGTGA. The chain's CDR3 is CASSLRTSGRGEQFF. CDR3 sequence (DNA): TGTGCCAGCAGCTTGAGGACTAGCGGGAGGGGAGAGCAGTTCTTC.